This is a list of T cell receptor beta chains from one sample in a study of regulatory T cells in long-lasting Graves disease. TCRdb called the multiplex PCR reads again in MiXCR, with one record for every CDR3 protein. The data contain fewer than 650,000 distinct CDR3 sequences, 16% of them seen just once; the ten biggest clones take up 18%. The sample was also linked to a second study, of T cells in Graves' hyperthyroidism and ophthalmopathy.

The source material was peripheral blood mononuclear cells (PBMCs), sampled at new diagnosis, from a patient treated with antithyroid drugs. All receptors come from a woman in her 30s with Graves disease. The CDR3 runs from the conserved cysteine through the conserved F or W. D genes are given only for firm matches. The listing skips clone size in some rows; elsewhere it reads once, few, many or a size class.

TRBD2	TRBV5-6	NA	TRBJ2-1	TGTGCCAGCAGCTTTGGGAGCGGGAGGGCGTGGTTC	CASSFGSGRAWF
TRBD1	TRBV28	many	TRBJ1-5	TGTGCCAGCGGGCAGGGGGCCTGGCAGCCCCAGCATTTT	CASGQGAWQPQHF
TRBD2	TRBV28	many	TRBJ2-5	TGTGCCAGCAGTTTATCTCGTAGCGGGAGGGGGACCCAGTACTTC	CASSLSRSGRGTQYF
NA	TRBV18	few	TRBJ2-7	TGTGCCAGCTCAATGTGGTCCTACGAGCAGTACTTC	CASSMWSYEQYF
TRBD2	TRBV3-1	many	TRBJ2-1	TGTGCCAGCAGCCTACTAGCGCTCAATGAGCAGTTCTTC	CASSLLALNEQFF
TRBD1	TRBV7-9	many	TRBJ2-3	TGTGCCAGCAGCGCCCGGACAGGGGGAGGTACAGATACGCAGTATTTT	CASSARTGGGTDTQYF
TRBD1	TRBV27	few	TRBJ1-1	TGTGCCAGCAGTGAGACAGGGTTGAACACTGAAGCTTTCTTT	CASSETGLNTEAFF
NA	TRBV19	NA	TRBJ2-1	TGTGCCAGTAGTAATATGGGGGCGCAGTTCTTC	CASSNMGAQFF
TRBD1	TRBV27	few	TRBJ2-1	TGTGCCAGCGGGACAGTTAAGCAGTTCTTC	CASGTVKQFF
NA	TRBV24-1	few	TRBJ1-5	TGTGCCACCAGTGATGGCCGATATAGCAATCAGCCCCAGCATTTT	CATSDGRYSNQPQHF
NA	TRBV19	many	TRBJ2-1	TGTGCCAGTACGAGGGAAAGACGGTCGAGCTCCTACAATGAGCAGTTCTTC	CASTRERRSSSYNEQFF
NA	TRBV6-5	NA	TRBJ2-3	TGTGCCAGCAGTTACTCCAGTCTAGTTACCACAGATACGCAGTATTTT	CASSYSSLVTTDTQYF
NA	TRBV28	many	TRBJ1-1	TGTGCCAGTCGGGAGGTGAACACTGAAGCTTTCTTT	CASREVNTEAFF
NA	TRBV20-1	NA	TRBJ2-1	TGCAGTGCTAACCCCCGCACTAGTAGGGGTGAGCAGTTCTTC	CSANPRTSRGEQFF
NA	TRBV29-1	many	TRBJ1-2	TGCAGCGTCCCCAACAGCTACACGGATGGCTACACCTTC	CSVPNSYTDGYTF
TRBD1	TRBV6-1	many	TRBJ1-2	TGTGCCAGCAGAGAGAACAGGGGACGGGGCTACACCTTC	CASRENRGRGYTF
NA	TRBV9	NA	TRBJ1-1	TGTGCCAGCAGCGGAGGGGGGCTCGTCAGCACTGAAGCTTTCTTT	CASSGGGLVSTEAFF
TRBD1	TRBV13	NA	TRBJ2-7	TGTGCCAGCAGCTTAGCTGGACGACAGGGTAATGTGGAAGAGCAGTACTTC	CASSLAGRQGNVEEQYF
TRBD2	TRBV20-1	few	TRBJ2-3	TGCAGTGCTAGAGATAATACCGTAGTGGCGGGAGTACGAGATACGCAGTATTTT	CSARDNTVVAGVRDTQYF
TRBD1	TRBV3-1	many	TRBJ2-1	TGTGCCAGCAGCCAGTATACAGGGGCTGAGCAGTTCTTC	CASSQYTGAEQFF
TRBD1	TRBV2	many	TRBJ2-3	TGTGCCAGCAGTTCTCTAGGGGGCGATACGCAGTATTTT	CASSSLGGDTQYF
NA	TRBV18	NA	TRBJ2-7	TGTGCCAGCTCACCACAGACCGCTTGGGAGGCAAAGGAGCAGTACTTC	CASSPQTAWEAKEQYF
NA	TRBV7-9	many	TRBJ2-1	TGTGCCAGCAGCCGTGCCGTGGGCTTAAACAATGAGCAGTTCTTC	CASSRAVGLNNEQFF
TRBD2	TRBV20-1	many	TRBJ2-3	TGCAGTGCTAGTTTGGCGGGAGGGCCGGTGGATACGCAGTATTTT	CSASLAGGPVDTQYF
NA	TRBV7-9	many	TRBJ1-4	TGTGCCACCGGTATCGGCGAAAAACTGTTTTTT	CATGIGEKLFF
TRBD2	TRBV2	many	TRBJ2-2	TGTGCCAGCAGGGGGACTAGCCTGAACACCGGGGAGCTGTTTTTT	CASRGTSLNTGELFF
NA	TRBV6-1	many	TRBJ1-1	TGTGCCAGCATAGTTACCGGGACCGGGGGTGAAGCTTTCTTT	CASIVTGTGGEAFF
TRBD2	TRBV20-1	NA	TRBJ2-7	TGCAGTGCTAGTGGGCGGGAGTGGCTTTCCTACGAGCAGTACTTC	CSASGREWLSYEQYF
TRBD2	TRBV15	few	TRBJ2-3	TGTGCCACCAGCAGAGCACTAGCGGACGGTGCAGATACGCAGTATTTT	CATSRALADGADTQYF
TRBD2	TRBV24-1	NA	TRBJ2-3	TGTGCCACCAGTGATTCCCTCGGGACTACCCCAGATACGCAGTATTTT	CATSDSLGTTPDTQYF
NA	TRBV12-5	many	TRBJ1-1	TGTGCTAGTGGTTTGGTACGCGGCAGAAGGGTGAACACTGAAGCTTTCTTT	CASGLVRGRRVNTEAFF
NA	TRBV12-3/TRBV12-4	many	TRBJ2-2	TGTGCCAGCAGTTTACAACTGGGAGGCGGGGAGCTGTTTTTT	CASSLQLGGGELFF
NA	TRBV19	many	TRBJ1-1	TGTGCCAGCACTTTGGGGGCTGACACTGAAGCTTTCTTT	CASTLGADTEAFF
NA	TRBV24-1	NA	TRBJ2-7	TGTGCCACCAGTTCGACCGGTGGGGACGAGCAGTACTTC	CATSSTGGDEQYF
NA	TRBV27	NA	TRBJ1-3	TGTGCCAGCAGTTTTGACGTAGGAAACACCATATATTTT	CASSFDVGNTIYF
NA	TRBV2	NA	TRBJ1-4	TGTGCCAGCAGTGAGGGGCTGGGAGGTAGCGAAAAACTGTTTTTT	CASSEGLGGSEKLFF
TRBD1	TRBV18	NA	TRBJ1-1	TGTGCCAGCTCACCACCTATAGGCAGGGGGCCCTCCACTGAAGCTTTCTTT	CASSPPIGRGPSTEAFF
NA	TRBV27	many	TRBJ2-1	TGTGCCAGCAGTTTTGCGGCAGGGAACCATGAGCAGTTCTTC	CASSFAAGNHEQFF
NA	TRBV6-1	NA	TRBJ1-1	TGTGCCAGCAGTGATTGGGGGCGCGGGACTGAAGCTTTCTTT	CASSDWGRGTEAFF
NA	TRBV28	many	TRBJ2-1	TGTGCCAGCAGTTTATATAACGAGCAGGGCGAGCAGTTCTTC	CASSLYNEQGEQFF
TRBD2	TRBV30	NA	TRBJ2-1	TGTGCCTGGACCCCGTGGGCGGGAGGGAGTGGCGGGCAGTTCTTC	CAWTPWAGGSGGQFF
NA	TRBV19	NA	TRBJ1-3	TGTGCCAGCGGGGCCTGGGAAGGAAACACCATATATTTT	CASGAWEGNTIYF
NA	TRBV29-1	few	TRBJ2-7	TGCAGCGTTGCCAGGAGGTCAGCGGCCACTGGCTACGAGCAGTACTTC	CSVARRSAATGYEQYF
NA	TRBV6-2/TRBV6-3	few	TRBJ2-7	TGTGCCAGCAGACAAGTGGGGATAGGGCTAGAAGCTCAGTACTTC	CASRQVGIGLEAQYF
TRBD1	TRBV29-1	many	TRBJ2-7	TGCAGCGTTTTGTGGGACAGTTCCTACGAGCAGTACTTC	CSVLWDSSYEQYF
NA	TRBV18	NA	TRBJ2-6	TGTGCCAGCTCACGGGAGCCCCCCGGGGCCAACGTCCTGACTTTC	CASSREPPGANVLTF
NA	TRBV19	NA	TRBJ2-1	TGTGCCAGTAGGAAGGAGAGGTCCTACAATGAGCAGTTCTTC	CASRKERSYNEQFF
TRBD1	TRBV4-1	NA	TRBJ2-1	TGCGCCAGCAGCCAAGATGCGGGGACAGGGCTGGGGCACAATGAGCAGTTCTTC	CASSQDAGTGLGHNEQFF
NA	TRBV6-1	many	TRBJ1-5	TGTGCCAGCAGTCGGGGGGGCAATCAGCCCCAGCATTTT	CASSRGGNQPQHF
TRBD2	TRBV20-1	few	TRBJ2-5	TGCAGTGCTACGGCCGGGACTACCAGGGCGACCCAGTACTTC	CSATAGTTRATQYF
TRBD2	TRBV3-1	NA	TRBJ2-7	TGTGCCAGCAGCTTTAGCGGGAGAAACTACGAGCAGTACTTC	CASSFSGRNYEQYF
NA	TRBV20-1	NA	TRBJ2-1	TGCAGTGCTAGAGATGGGGCGGGAGAGCAGTTCTTC	CSARDGAGEQFF
NA	TRBV5-1	few	TRBJ2-5	TGCGCCAGCAGTCGGCAGACGGGAGAGACCCAGTACTTC	CASSRQTGETQYF
TRBD1	TRBV6-1	many	TRBJ1-2	TGTGCCAGCAGATTAACCGGGACAGGGAACTATGGCTACACCTTC	CASRLTGTGNYGYTF
TRBD2	TRBV20-1	many	TRBJ2-1	TGCAGTGCTAGAGGAGTCGCTGCAGCGGGAGGTACCAATGAGCAGTTCTTC	CSARGVAAAGGTNEQFF
NA	TRBV24-1	many	TRBJ1-5	TGTGCCACCAGTGATGCAGGGAAGCTCAATCAGCCCCAGCATTTT	CATSDAGKLNQPQHF
NA	TRBV7-9	many	TRBJ1-2	TGTGCCAGCACCGAAACCCTACATGGCTACACCTTC	CASTETLHGYTF